This is a list of T cell receptor beta chains from one sample in a study of blood T cell repertoires in COVID-19. Method: immunoSEQ multiplex PCR; TCRdb's copy keeps in-frame clones and lacks some. This table has around 100,000 clones, roughly 85% appearing once. The sequenced sample was peripheral blood. Receptors originate from a man aged 65 to 85 with active or convalescent COVID-19. CDR3s leave out the opening cysteine and the closing phenylalanine or tryptophan. A D gene is named only where the DNA matches it firmly. The listing skips clone size in some rows; elsewhere it reads once, few, many or a size class.

D gene	clone size	V gene	CDR3 protein
NA	NA	TRBV7-8	ASSFESSYNSPLH
NA	few	TRBV4-1	ASSQDGATRDNEQF
NA	many	TRBV7-8	ASSPVRSTEAF
NA	few	TRBV3-1/TRBV3-2	ASSHPQGNTEAF
TRBD2	NA	TRBV7-2	ASSPGLAAYEQY
NA	NA	TRBV19	ASSIVIRGRQPQH
NA	NA	TRBV9	ASSVGRNGYNYGYT
TRBD1	NA	TRBV7-9	ASSVGVRQGEQY
NA	NA	TRBV30	AWSVHNTEAF
TRBD1	once	TRBV30	AWSVGTGHEQY
NA	NA	TRBV24-1	ATSPGRQRQAF
NA	NA	TRBV6-5	ATAKLSLFEAF
NA	few	TRBV2	ASSELYEQY
NA	NA	TRBV5-1	ASSLLPGMVNTEAF
TRBD1	NA	TRBV18	ASSPLGTGTNEKLF
TRBD1	NA	TRBV6-6	ASSSGTGAYGYT
NA	NA	TRBV6-1	ASSEAGGSSSYNEQF
TRBD1	once	TRBV10-3	AISGTGGSKAANTGELF
NA	few	TRBV19	ASTSPRQASSYNEQF
TRBD2	NA	TRBV15	ATSREGLAVNEQF
TRBD2	NA	TRBV18	ASARGGRETQY
TRBD1	NA	TRBV6-6	ASSRFGTAYNSPLH
TRBD1	once	TRBV2	ASGQGLWGYT
NA	NA	TRBV9	ASSVNQGGADTQY
NA	few	TRBV9	ASSVEAGGYT
NA	NA	TRBV5-6	ASSSGWSSSYNEQF
TRBD2	NA	TRBV5-4	ASSSPGLATGELF
NA	NA	TRBV4-3	ASSQDRAGVSPLH
TRBD1	NA	TRBV19	ASSLRDRGNTEAF
NA	NA	TRBV4-3	ASSQDRGADYGYT
TRBD2	NA	TRBV5-1	ASSSTTSGGGQDTQY
NA	NA	TRBV7-9	ASGRTKTNEQF
TRBD1	NA	TRBV28	ASSFSTGGYYEQY
NA	NA	TRBV4-2	ASSQEIGGTGELF
NA	NA	TRBV9	ASSVGGSSTDTQY
NA	NA	TRBV7-6	ASSLRLDTDTQY
NA	NA	TRBV19	ASSTSGFNQPQH
NA	NA	TRBV7-9	ASSYRVEQF
NA	NA	TRBV6-2/TRBV6-3	ASSYSSFVADTQY
TRBD1	NA	TRBV28	ASRPPGQGSPLH